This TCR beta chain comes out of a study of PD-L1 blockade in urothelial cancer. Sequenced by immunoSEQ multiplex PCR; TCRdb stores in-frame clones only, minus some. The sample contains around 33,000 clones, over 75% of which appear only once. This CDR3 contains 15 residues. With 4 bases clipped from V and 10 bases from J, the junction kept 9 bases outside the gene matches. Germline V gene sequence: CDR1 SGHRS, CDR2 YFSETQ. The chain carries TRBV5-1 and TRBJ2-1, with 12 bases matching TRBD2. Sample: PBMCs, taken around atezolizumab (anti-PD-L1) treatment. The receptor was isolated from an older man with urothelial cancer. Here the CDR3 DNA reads TGCGCCAGCAGCCGGGGGACTAGCGGGTACCGGGAGCAGTTCTTC. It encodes CASSRGTSGYREQFF.